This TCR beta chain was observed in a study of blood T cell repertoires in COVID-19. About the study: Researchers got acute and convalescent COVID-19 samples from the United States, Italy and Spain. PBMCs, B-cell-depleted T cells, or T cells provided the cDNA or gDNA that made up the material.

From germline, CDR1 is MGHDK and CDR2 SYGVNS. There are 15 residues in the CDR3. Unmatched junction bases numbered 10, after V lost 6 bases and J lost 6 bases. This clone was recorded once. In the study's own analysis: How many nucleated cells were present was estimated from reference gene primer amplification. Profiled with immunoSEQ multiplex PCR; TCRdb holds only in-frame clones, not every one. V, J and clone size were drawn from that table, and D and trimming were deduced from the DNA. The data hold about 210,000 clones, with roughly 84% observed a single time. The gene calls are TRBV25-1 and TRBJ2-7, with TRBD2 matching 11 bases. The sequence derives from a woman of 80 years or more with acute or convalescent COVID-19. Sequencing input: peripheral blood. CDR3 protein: CASSTATSGRGEQYF. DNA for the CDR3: TGTGCCAGCAGCACCGCTACTAGCGGGAGAGGCGAGCAGTACTTC.